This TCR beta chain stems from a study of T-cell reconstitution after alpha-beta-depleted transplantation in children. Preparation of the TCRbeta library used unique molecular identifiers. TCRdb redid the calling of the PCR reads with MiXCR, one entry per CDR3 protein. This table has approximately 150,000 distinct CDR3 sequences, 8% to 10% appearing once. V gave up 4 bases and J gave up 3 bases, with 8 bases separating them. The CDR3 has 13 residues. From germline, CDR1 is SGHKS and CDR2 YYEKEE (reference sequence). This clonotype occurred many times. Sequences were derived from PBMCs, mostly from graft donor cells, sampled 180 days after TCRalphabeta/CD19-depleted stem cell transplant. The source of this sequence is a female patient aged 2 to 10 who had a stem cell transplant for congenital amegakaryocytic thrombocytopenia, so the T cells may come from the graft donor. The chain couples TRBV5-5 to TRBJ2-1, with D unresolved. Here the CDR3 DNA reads TGTGCCAGCAGCCCCACCTACTACAATGAGCAGTTCTTC. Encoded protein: CASSPTYYNEQFF.